What follows are 19 T cell receptor beta chains derived from one specimen sequenced in a study of control samples from healthy donors and cancer patients. This table comes from immunoSEQ multiplex PCR, and its TCRdb copy is limited to in-frame clones, with some not included. The data hold about 57,000 clones, with 94% observed a single time. Source material: blood. The receptors shown here come from a man aged 25 to 40 in good health.

This chain links TRBV2 with TRBJ1-3, with D maybe TRBD1 (5 bases). Germline V lookup: CDR1 SNHLY, CDR2 FYNNEI. V was shortened by 3 bases and J by 0 bases, with 9 bases between the two germline ends. This CDR3 contains 15 residues. CDR3 nucleotides: TGTGCCAGCAGTGAGGGGCAGTTCTCTGGAAACACCATATATTTT. It yields the protein CASSEGQFSGNTIYF.

The chain employs TRBV6-2 or TRBV6-3 and TRBJ1-5, with 12 bases that match TRBD1. The length of the CDR3 is 18 residues. J was trimmed by 3 bases and V by 2 bases; bases with no gene match: 8. Germline CDR1 and CDR2: MNHEY and SVGEGT. Here the CDR3 DNA reads TGTGCCAGCAGTTACCCAATGGGACAGGGGGCACTCAATCAGCCCCAGCATTTT. Translating it yields CASSYPMGQGALNQPQHF.

This sequence joins TRBV13 and TRBJ2-5; D may be TRBD1 (5 bases). Trimming removed 5 bases at V and 4 bases at J, with 11 bases between. This CDR3 is built from 13 residues. Germline V CDR1 and CDR2: PRHDT, FYEKMQ (reference sequence). The CDR3 DNA reads as TGTGCCAGCAGCCCTCCTAGGGGAGAGACCCAGTACTTC. This encodes CASSPPRGETQYF.

The chain carries TRBV9 and TRBJ1-1; tentative D call: TRBD1 (6 bases). V lost 4 bases and J 9 bases, leaving 16 bases between the germline ends. This CDR3 comprises 13 residues. Germline CDR1 reads SGDLS; CDR2 reads YYNGEE. The CDR3 protein is CASSPRGGGQAFF. DNA of the CDR3: TGTGCCAGCAGCCCGAGAGGAGGGGGGCAAGCTTTCTTT.

The V and J genes are TRBV27 and TRBJ2-7; 11 bases align to TRBD2. J was trimmed by 4 bases and V by 4 bases; bases with no gene match: 15. The CDR3 loop spans 18 amino acids. Germline V lookup: CDR1 MNHEY, CDR2 SMNVEV (reference sequence). Written as DNA, the CDR3 is TGTGCCAGCAGTTCTCTACCCCCTGGCCTAGCGGGAGGATACGAGCAGTACTTC. Its protein is CASSSLPPGLAGGYEQYF.

The rearrangement uses TRBV4-3 and TRBJ1-6, with 7 nucleotides matching TRBD1. V was clipped by 6 bases and J by 10 bases; unmatched bases: 12. This CDR3 spans 15 amino acids. Germline V gene sequence: CDR1 LGHNA, CDR2 YSLEER. The CDR3 DNA sequence: TGCGCCAGCAGTTCACAGCGACAGGGAGGATCACCCCTCCACTTT. Its translation: CASSSQRQGGSPLHF.

The chain links TRBV19 to TRBJ1-1, with unresolved D. The CDR3 consists of 13 residues. V was trimmed by 9 bases and J by 7 bases, leaving 18 bases between them. Per the germline V gene, CDR1 is LNHDA and CDR2 is SQIVND (reference sequence). For the CDR3, the DNA is TGTGCCAGCCACCCGAATCGGGGTGTTGAAGCTTTCTTT. Protein sequence: CASHPNRGVEAFF.

The rearrangement joins TRBV10-3 to TRBJ1-2; D unresolved. The V gene lost 0 bases and the J gene lost 0 bases, with 17 bases spanning the gap. Germline V gene sequence: CDR1 ENHRY, CDR2 SYGVKD. The CDR3 has 18 residues. The CDR3 nucleotides read TGTGCCATCAGTGAGTCGCCTGGCAGGAGATTAGCTAACTATGGCTACACCTTC. Protein: CAISESPGRRLANYGYTF.

The J gene is TRBJ1-2, the V gene TRBV24-1, with D unresolved. CDR1 and CDR2 (germline): KGHDR, SFDVKD. V lost 2 bases and J 8 bases, leaving 14 bases between the germline ends. This CDR3 has 14 residues. Here the CDR3 reads CATSDSGRILGYTF. The CDR3 DNA sequence: TGTGCCACCAGTGATTCGGGCAGAATCCTCGGCTACACCTTC.

The rearrangement joins TRBV4-3 to TRBJ2-1; TRBD1 or TRBD2 may be the D gene (6 bases each). V was pared by 4 bases and J by 6 bases, with 13 bases between. In germline, CDR1 is LGHNA, CDR2 YSLEER. This CDR3 comprises 14 residues. The CDR3 region is CASSPGGYGNEQFF. CDR3 DNA sequence: TGCGCCAGCAGCCCCGGGGGCTATGGCAATGAGCAGTTCTTC.

The count of this clone is one. The same CDR3 can be traced to other DNA sequences in this sample. The genes are TRBV27 and TRBJ2-7; tentative D call: TRBD2 (7 bases). This CDR3 comprises 13 residues. V was pared by 8 bases and J by 3 bases, with 14 bases between. Looked up from germline, CDR1 is MNHEY and CDR2 is SMNVEV (reference sequence). The CDR3 reads CASAGGQVYEQYF. In DNA form, the CDR3 reads TGTGCCAGCGCCGGGGGGCAAGTCTACGAGCAGTACTTC.

The chain uses TRBV4-1 and TRBJ2-1, with 7 bases matching TRBD1. Trimming at V came to 6 bases and at J to 7 bases, leaving 15 bases not matched to a gene. Germline CDR1 reads MGHRA; CDR2 reads YSYEKL. There are 16 residues in the CDR3. The CDR3 nucleotides are TGCGCCAGCAGACCCTCGACAGGGCGGTTTATGAATGAGCAGTTCTTC. Protein sequence: CASRPSTGRFMNEQFF.

In its sample, this clone was seen a few times. The junction does not match germline at one end; this may be a read error. The chain uses TRBV15 and TRBJ1-5; D gene uncertain. CDR3 length: 14 amino acids. From germline, CDR1 is LNHNV and CDR2 YYDKDF (reference sequence). CDR3 in DNA: TGTGCCACCAGCAGAGATCTTGAAGCCGGGCTACCTTATTTT. Protein product: CATSRDLEAGLPYF.

J is TRBJ2-2 and V is TRBV11-3; either TRBD1 or TRBD2 may supply D (5 bases each). The CDR3 contains 18 residues. Germline values: CDR1 SGHNT, CDR2 YENEEA. The V end was cut by 4 bases, the J end by 4 bases, with 22 bases between. Here the CDR3 DNA reads TGTGCCAGCAGCTCCTCTTGGGACCGACTGTTAGCCACCGGGGAGCTGTTTTTT. Amino acid sequence: CASSSSWDRLLATGELFF.

The rearrangement joins TRBV27 to TRBJ1-6; perhaps TRBD1 as D (5 bases). The germline CDR1 and CDR2 sequences are MNHEY and SMNVEV (reference sequence). Trimming cost V 8 bases and J 7 bases, with 12 bases left between them. The CDR3 totals 13 residues. The CDR3 loop reads CASSYRRNSPLHF. DNA for the CDR3: TGTGCCAGCTCCTACAGGCGAAATTCACCCCTCCACTTT.

The V gene is TRBV4-3, the J gene TRBJ1-2, with 8 bases that match TRBD1. After removal of 8 bases from V and 4 bases from J, the junction contained 15 bases not matched to a gene. Germline V gives CDR1 LGHNA, CDR2 YSLEER. The CDR3 is 16 residues long. The CDR3 spells CASRPERQGNPYGYTF. DNA of the CDR3: TGCGCCAGCCGCCCAGAACGACAGGGGAACCCCTATGGCTACACCTTC.

This chain joins TRBV7-6 and TRBJ1-2, with D perhaps matching TRBD1 (5 bases). V shed 5 bases and J shed 6 bases, with 19 bases lying between them. Looked up from germline, CDR1 is SGHVS and CDR2 is FNYEAQ. This CDR3 contains 15 residues. CDR3 sequence reads: CASSPFRGPQDGYTF. Written as DNA, the CDR3 is TGTGCCAGCAGCCCGTTCCGGGGCCCTCAGGATGGCTACACCTTC.

This sequence joins TRBV9 and TRBJ2-1, with 7 bases that match TRBD1. Germline-derived CDR1 and CDR2 are SGDLS and YYNGEE. V shed 4 bases, J shed 2 bases, and the junction held 6 bases outside the gene matches. This CDR3 has 15 residues. DNA of the CDR3: TGTGCCAGCAGCCTAGCTCAGGGGGCCTACAATGAGCAGTTCTTC. Its protein is CASSLAQGAYNEQFF.

V is TRBV29-1 and J is TRBJ1-2; maybe TRBD1 (6 bases). V shed 6 bases and J shed 4 bases, with 9 bases lying between them. The CDR3 is 11 amino acids. The germline CDR1 and CDR2 sequences are SQVTM and ANQGSEA. CDR3 loop: CSVQGFYGYTF. The CDR3 coding sequence is TGCAGCGTCCAGGGGTTCTATGGCTACACCTTC.